This T cell receptor (beta chain) was captured in a study of T cells in Graves' hyperthyroidism and ophthalmopathy. CDR3 length: 12 amino acids. The V and J ends lost 4 bases and 7 bases respectively, with 10 bases between them. Using RNA transcripts as the source, TCR beta CDR3 regions were amplified. First-round RT-PCR with HTBI primers amplified the TCR CDR3 region. TCRdb itself ran the multiplex PCR reads through MiXCR, one entry per CDR3 protein. Of 550,000 to 650,000 distinct CDR3 sequences listed, approximately 15% are singletons. This clonotype was picked up many times. Sequencing used blood. The chain uses TRBV12-3 or TRBV12-4 and TRBJ2-5; a weak D match, TRBD2 (5 bases). The source of this sequence is a woman younger than 45 with Graves' hyperthyroidism that later progressed to Graves' ophthalmopathy. Here the CDR3 DNA reads TGTGCCAGCAGTTCCACCCGGGGGACCCAGTACTTC. This gives the protein CASSSTRGTQYF.